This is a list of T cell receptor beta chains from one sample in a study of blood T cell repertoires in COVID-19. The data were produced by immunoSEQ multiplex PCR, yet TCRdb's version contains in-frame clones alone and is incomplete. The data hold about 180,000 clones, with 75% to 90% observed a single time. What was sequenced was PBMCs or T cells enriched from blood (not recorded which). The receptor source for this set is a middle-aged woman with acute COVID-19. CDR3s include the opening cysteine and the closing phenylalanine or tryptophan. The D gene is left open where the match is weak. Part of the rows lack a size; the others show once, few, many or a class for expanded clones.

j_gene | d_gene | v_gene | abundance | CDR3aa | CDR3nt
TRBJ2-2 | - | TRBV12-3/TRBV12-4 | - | CASSRSAGELFF | TGTGCCAGCAGTCGGAGTGCCGGGGAGCTGTTTTTT
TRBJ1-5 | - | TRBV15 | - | CATSRVELRGVFCNQPQHF | TGTGCCACCAGCAGAGTTGAGTTGCGGGGCGTATTTTGCAATCAGCCCCAGCATTTT
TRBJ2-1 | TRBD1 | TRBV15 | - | CATSRDLAGGLRGEQFF | TGTGCCACCAGCAGAGATCTGGCAGGGGGCCTAAGAGGTGAGCAGTTCTTC
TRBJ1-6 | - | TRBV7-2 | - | CASSFARVRSPLHF | TGTGCCAGCAGCTTCGCCAGGGTACGATCACCCCTCCACTTT
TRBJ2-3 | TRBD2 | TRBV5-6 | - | CASSLGTSGSTQYF | TGTGCCAGCAGCTTGGGGACTAGCGGGAGTACGCAGTATTTT
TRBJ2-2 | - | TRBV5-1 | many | CASSSTIGSGELFF | TGCGCCAGCAGCTCAACGATCGGTTCCGGGGAGCTGTTTTTT
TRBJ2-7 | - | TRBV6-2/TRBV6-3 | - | CASSLESYEQYF | TGTGCCAGCAGTCTAGAATCCTACGAGCAGTACTTC
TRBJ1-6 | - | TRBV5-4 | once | CASSPIQGPNSPLHF | TGTGCCAGCAGCCCCATACAGGGACCTAATTCACCCCTCCACTTT
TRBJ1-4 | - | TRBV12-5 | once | CASGLVLGTREREKLFF | TGTGCTAGTGGTTTGGTTCTCGGTACGCGGGAGAGGGAAAAACTGTTTTTT
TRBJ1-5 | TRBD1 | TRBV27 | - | CASSFDGTDNQPQHF | TGTGCCAGCAGTTTCGACGGGACAGACAATCAGCCCCAGCATTTT
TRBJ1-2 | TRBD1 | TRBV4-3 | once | CASSHSGTGEGYGYTF | TGCGCCAGCAGCCACAGTGGGACAGGGGAGGGCTATGGCTACACCTTC
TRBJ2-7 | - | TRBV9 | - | CASSVESGPYEQYF | TGTGCCAGCAGCGTAGAATCAGGGCCCTACGAGCAGTACTTC
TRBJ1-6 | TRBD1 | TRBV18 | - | CASSPYGTGNNSPLHF | TGTGCCAGCTCGCCGTACGGGACAGGGAATAATTCACCCCTCCACTTT
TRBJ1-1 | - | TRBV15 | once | CATSRDLPGHGNTEAFF | TGTGCCACCAGCAGAGATCTTCCGGGACACGGGAACACTGAAGCTTTCTTT
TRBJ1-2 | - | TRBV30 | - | CAWSVHGVYGYTF | TGTGCCTGGAGTGTTCACGGTGTCTATGGCTACACCTTC
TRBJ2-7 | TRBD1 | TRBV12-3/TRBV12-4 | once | CASRSTGVYEQYF | TGTGCCAGCAGGTCGACAGGGGTCTACGAGCAGTACTTC
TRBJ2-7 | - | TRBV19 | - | CASSTVYPSYEQYF | TGTGCCAGTAGTACGGTCTACCCCTCCTACGAGCAGTACTTC
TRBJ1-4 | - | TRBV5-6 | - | CASSSGTSEKLFF | TGTGCCAGCAGCTCCGGGACATCTGAAAAACTGTTTTTT
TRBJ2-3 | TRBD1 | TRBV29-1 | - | CSVELPQGVTTDTQYF | TGCAGCGTTGAACTCCCCCAGGGGGTGACGACAGATACGCAGTATTTT
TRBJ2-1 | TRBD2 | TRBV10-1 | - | CASSESKRGGYNEQFF | TGCGCCAGCAGTGAGTCAAAGCGGGGGGGTTACAATGAGCAGTTCTTC
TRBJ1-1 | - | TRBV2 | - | CASRDQQGFEAFF | TGTGCCAGCAGGGATCAACAGGGATTTGAAGCTTTCTTT
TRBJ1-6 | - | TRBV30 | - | CAWSVLGSRQATNSPLHF | TGTGCCTGGAGTGTACTTGGGTCGAGACAGGCTACCAATTCACCCCTCCACTTT
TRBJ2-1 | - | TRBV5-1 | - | CASSRKTSSYNEQFF | TGCGCCAGCAGTAGGAAAACTAGCTCCTACAATGAGCAGTTCTTC
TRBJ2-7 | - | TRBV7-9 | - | CASSFGGPYEQYF | TGTGCCAGCAGCTTCGGGGGGCCCTACGAGCAGTACTTC
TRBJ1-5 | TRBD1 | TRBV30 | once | CAWSGTGGASNNQPQHF | TGTGCCTGGAGTGGGACAGGGGGCGCATCCAACAATCAGCCCCAGCATTTT
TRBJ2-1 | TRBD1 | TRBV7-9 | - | CASSITGVNEQFF | TGTGCCAGCAGCATAACAGGGGTCAATGAGCAGTTCTTC
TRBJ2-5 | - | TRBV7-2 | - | CASSLILPLAGRGETQYF | TGTGCCAGCAGCTTAATTCTCCCTCTTGCGGGTAGAGGAGAGACCCAGTACTTC
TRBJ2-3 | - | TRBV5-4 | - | CASSWRDLTDTQYF | TGTGCCAGCAGCTGGAGGGACCTGACAGATACGCAGTATTTT
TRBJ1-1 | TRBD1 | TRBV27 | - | CASSRTPGQGSTEAFF | TGTGCCAGCAGTCGCACTCCGGGACAGGGTAGCACTGAAGCTTTCTTT
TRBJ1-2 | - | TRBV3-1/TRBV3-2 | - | CASSQGGFSNYGYTF | TGTGCCAGCAGCCAAGGCGGGTTTTCTAACTATGGCTACACCTTC
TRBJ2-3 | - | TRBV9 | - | CASSVEGGNTDTQYF | TGTGCCAGCAGCGTAGAGGGCGGGAACACAGATACGCAGTATTTT
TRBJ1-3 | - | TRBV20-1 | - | CSASPTNSGNTIYF | TGCAGTGCTAGTCCTACTAACTCCGGAAACACCATATATTTT
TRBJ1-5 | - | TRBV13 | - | CASSLGQGIGQPQHF | TGTGCCAGCAGCTTAGGCCAGGGAATAGGCCAGCCCCAGCATTTT
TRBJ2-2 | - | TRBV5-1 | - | CASSQRQVWNTGELFF | TGCGCCAGCAGCCAAAGACAGGTTTGGAACACCGGGGAGCTGTTTTTT
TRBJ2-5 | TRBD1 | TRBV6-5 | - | CASSYSGTGRETQYF | TGTGCCAGCAGTTACTCGGGGACAGGGCGGGAGACCCAGTACTTC
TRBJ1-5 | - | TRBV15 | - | CATSTIDHQPQHF | TGTGCCACCAGCACTATTGATCATCAGCCCCAGCATTTT
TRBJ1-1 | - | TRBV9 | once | CASSVGWEAEAFF | TGTGCCAGCAGCGTAGGATGGGAGGCTGAAGCTTTCTTT
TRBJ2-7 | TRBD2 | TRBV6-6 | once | CASSGSGAFTYEQYF | TGTGCCAGCAGTGGAAGCGGGGCTTTTACCTACGAGCAGTACTTC
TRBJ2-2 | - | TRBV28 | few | CASSLFGQRTAGELFF | TGTGCCAGCAGTTTATTTGGACAGCGGACTGCCGGGGAGCTGTTTTTT
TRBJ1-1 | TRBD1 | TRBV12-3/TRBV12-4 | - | CASRWGTGGEAFF | TGTGCCAGCAGGTGGGGGACAGGGGGTGAAGCTTTCTTT
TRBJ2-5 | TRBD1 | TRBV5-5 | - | CASSLVRGTVETQYF | TGTGCCAGCAGCTTGGTCAGGGGGACAGTCGAGACCCAGTACTTC
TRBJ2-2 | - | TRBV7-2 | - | CAKSGPGAKMNTGELFF | TGTGCCAAAAGTGGGCCAGGGGCTAAAATGAACACCGGGGAGCTGTTTTTT
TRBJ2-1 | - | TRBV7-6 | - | CASSLQVYNEQFF | TGTGCCAGCAGCCTTCAGGTCTACAATGAGCAGTTCTTC
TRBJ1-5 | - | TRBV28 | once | CASSPDGNNQPQHF | TGTGCCAGCAGCCCCGACGGGAACAATCAGCCCCAGCATTTT
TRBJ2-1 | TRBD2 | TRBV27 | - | CASSFGTSANNEQFF | TGTGCCAGCAGTTTTGGGACTAGCGCGAACAATGAGCAGTTCTTC
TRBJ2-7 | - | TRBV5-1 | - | CASSLDNLEQYF | TGCGCCAGCAGCTTGGACAACCTGGAGCAGTACTTC
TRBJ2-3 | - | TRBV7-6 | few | CASSFQGADTQYF | TGTGCCAGCAGCTTCCAGGGTGCAGATACGCAGTATTTT
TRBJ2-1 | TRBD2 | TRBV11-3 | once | CASSWTSGEYNEQFF | TGTGCCAGCAGCTGGACTAGCGGGGAATACAATGAGCAGTTCTTC
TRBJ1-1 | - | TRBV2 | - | CASSADGRQGSRNTEAFF | TGTGCCAGCAGCGCAGACGGCAGACAAGGGAGCAGGAACACTGAAGCTTTCTTT
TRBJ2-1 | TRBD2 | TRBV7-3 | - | CASSSGTSENSYNEQFF | TGTGCCAGCAGCTCTGGGACTAGCGAGAATTCCTACAATGAGCAGTTCTTC
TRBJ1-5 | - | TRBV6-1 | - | CASSEEGQGHQPQHF | TGTGCCAGCAGTGAAGAGGGGCAGGGTCACCAGCCCCAGCATTTT
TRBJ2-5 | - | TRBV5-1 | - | CASSLDSFQETQYF | TGCGCCAGCAGCTTGGATTCGTTCCAAGAGACCCAGTACTTC
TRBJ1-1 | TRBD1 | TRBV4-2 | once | CASSQETGTNTEAFF | TGTGCCAGCAGCCAGGAGACAGGGACTAACACTGAAGCTTTCTTT
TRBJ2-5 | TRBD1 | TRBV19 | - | CASSDRDSPQETQYF | TGTGCCAGTAGTGACCGGGACAGCCCGCAAGAGACCCAGTACTTC
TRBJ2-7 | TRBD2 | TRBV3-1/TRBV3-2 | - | CASSRGTSGSYEQYF | TGTGCCAGCAGCAGAGGGACTAGCGGTTCCTACGAGCAGTACTTC